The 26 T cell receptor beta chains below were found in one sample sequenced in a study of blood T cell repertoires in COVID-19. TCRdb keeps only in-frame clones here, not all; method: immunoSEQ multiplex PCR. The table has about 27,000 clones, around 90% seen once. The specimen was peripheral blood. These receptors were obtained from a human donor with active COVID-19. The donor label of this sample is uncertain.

CDR3 in amino acids: CASSLTGLVSDTQYF. The CDR3, as DNA: TGTGCCAGCAGCTTAACAGGGCTCGTCTCAGATACGCAGTATTTT. The rearrangement links TRBV7-2 to TRBJ2-3, with D possibly being TRBD1 (6 bases). Trimming left V 2 bases short and J 4 bases short, with 13 bases between. CDR1 SGHTA and CDR2 FQGNSA come from the germline V gene. The CDR3 consists of 15 residues.

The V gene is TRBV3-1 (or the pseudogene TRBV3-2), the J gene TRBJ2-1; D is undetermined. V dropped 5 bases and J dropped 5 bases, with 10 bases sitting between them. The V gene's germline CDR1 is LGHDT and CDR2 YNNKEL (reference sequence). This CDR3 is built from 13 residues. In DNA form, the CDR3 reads TGTGCCAGCAGCTCCCGGCGGAACAATGAGCAGTTCTTC. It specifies CASSSRRNNEQFF.

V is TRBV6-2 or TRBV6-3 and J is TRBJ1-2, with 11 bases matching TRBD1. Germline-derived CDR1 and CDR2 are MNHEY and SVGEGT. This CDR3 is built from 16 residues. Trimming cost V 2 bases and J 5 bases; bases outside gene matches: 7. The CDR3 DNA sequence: TGTGCCAGCAGTTACGGGACAGGGGGAAGGACATATGGCTACACCTTC. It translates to CASSYGTGGRTYGYTF.

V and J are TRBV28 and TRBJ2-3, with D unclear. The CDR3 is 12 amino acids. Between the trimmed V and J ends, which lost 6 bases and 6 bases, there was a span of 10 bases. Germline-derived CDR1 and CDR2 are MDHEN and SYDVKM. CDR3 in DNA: TGTGCCAGCAGCCAAAATCAGGATACGCAGTATTTT. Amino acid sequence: CASSQNQDTQYF.

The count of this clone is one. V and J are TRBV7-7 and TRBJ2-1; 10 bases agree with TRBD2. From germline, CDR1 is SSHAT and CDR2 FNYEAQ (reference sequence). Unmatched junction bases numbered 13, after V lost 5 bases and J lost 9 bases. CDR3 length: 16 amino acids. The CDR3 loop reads CASSPRRLAGDTEQFF. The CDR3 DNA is TGTGCCAGCAGCCCCCGGAGGCTAGCGGGAGACACTGAGCAGTTCTTC.

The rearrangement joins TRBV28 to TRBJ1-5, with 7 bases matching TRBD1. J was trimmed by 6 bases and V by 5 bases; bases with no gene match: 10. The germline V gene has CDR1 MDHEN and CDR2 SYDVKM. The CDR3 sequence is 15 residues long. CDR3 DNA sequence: TGTGCCAGCAGTGAGACAGGGATGGCGAGTCAGCCCCAGCATTTT. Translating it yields CASSETGMASQPQHF.

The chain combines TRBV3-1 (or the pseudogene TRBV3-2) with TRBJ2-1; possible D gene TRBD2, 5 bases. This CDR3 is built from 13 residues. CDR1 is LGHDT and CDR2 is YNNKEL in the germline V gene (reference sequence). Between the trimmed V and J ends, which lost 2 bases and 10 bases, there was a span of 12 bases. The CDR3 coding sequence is TGTGCCAGCAGCCAAAGTCGGGCGGGCGAGCAGTTCTTC. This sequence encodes CASSQSRAGEQFF.

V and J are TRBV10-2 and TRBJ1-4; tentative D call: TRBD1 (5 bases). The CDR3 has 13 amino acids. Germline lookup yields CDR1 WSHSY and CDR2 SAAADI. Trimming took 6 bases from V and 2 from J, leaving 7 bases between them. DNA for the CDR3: TGCGCCAGCAGGGGACTCACTAATGAAAAACTGTTTTTT. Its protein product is CASRGLTNEKLFF.

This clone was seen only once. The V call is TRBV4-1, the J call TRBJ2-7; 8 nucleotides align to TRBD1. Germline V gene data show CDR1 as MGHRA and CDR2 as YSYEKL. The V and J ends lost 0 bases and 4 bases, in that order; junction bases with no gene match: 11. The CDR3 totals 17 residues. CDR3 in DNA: TGCGCCAGCAGCCAAGACTTCAGGGGGCATAATATTTACGAGCAGTACTTC. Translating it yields CASSQDFRGHNIYEQYF.

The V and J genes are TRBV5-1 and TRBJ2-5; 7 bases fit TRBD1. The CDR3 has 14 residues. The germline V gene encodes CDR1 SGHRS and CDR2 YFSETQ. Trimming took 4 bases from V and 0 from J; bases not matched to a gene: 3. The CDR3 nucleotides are TGCGCCAGCAGCCCCGGGACAGACCAAGAGACCCAGTACTTC. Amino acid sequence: CASSPGTDQETQYF.

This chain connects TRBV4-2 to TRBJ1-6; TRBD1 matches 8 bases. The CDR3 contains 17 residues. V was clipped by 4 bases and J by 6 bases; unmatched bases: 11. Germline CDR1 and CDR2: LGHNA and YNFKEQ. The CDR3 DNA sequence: TGTGCCAGCAGCCGAGAGGCCGGGACAGGCGTTAATTCACCCCTCCACTTT. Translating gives CASSREAGTGVNSPLHF.

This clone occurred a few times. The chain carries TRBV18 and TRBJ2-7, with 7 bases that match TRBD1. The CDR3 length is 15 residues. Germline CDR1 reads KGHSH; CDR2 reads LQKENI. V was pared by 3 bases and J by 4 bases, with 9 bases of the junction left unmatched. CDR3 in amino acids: CASSPPTGVAYEQYF. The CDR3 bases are TGTGCCAGCTCACCGCCTACAGGGGTTGCGTACGAGCAGTACTTC.

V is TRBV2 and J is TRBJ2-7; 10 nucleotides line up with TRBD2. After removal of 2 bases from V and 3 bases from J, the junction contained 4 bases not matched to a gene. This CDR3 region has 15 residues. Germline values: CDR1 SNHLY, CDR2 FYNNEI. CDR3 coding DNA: TGTGCCAGCAGTGAACTAGCGGGAGAGGTCTACGAGCAGTACTTC. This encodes CASSELAGEVYEQYF.

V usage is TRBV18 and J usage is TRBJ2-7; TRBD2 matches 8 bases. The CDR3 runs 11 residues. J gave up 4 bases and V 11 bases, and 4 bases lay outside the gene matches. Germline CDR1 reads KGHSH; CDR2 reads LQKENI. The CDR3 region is CAAGGDYEQYF. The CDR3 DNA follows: TGTGCCGCCGGGGGGGATTACGAGCAGTACTTC.

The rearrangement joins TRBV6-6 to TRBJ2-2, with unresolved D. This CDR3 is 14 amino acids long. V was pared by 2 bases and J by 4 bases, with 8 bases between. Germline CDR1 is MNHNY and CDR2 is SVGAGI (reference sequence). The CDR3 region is CASSYQVSTGELFF. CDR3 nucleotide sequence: TGTGCCAGCAGTTACCAGGTCTCCACCGGGGAGCTGTTTTTT.

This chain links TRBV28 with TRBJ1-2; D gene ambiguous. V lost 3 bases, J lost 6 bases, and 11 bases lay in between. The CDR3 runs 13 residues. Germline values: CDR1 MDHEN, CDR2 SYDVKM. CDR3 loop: CASSFGLEDGYTF. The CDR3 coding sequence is TGTGCCAGCAGTTTTGGACTGGAAGATGGCTACACCTTC.

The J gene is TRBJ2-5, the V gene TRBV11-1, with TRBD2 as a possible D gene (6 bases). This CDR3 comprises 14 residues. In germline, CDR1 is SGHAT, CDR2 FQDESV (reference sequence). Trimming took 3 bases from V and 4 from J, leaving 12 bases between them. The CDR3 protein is CASSFRDLGETQYF. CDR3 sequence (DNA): TGTGCCAGCAGCTTTCGGGACTTAGGAGAGACCCAGTACTTC. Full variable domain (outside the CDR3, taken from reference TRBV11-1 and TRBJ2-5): EAEVAQSPRYKITEKSQAVAFWCDPISGHATLYWYRQILGQGPELLVQFQDESVVDDSQLPKDRFSAERLKGVDSTLKIQPAELGDSAMYLCASSFRDLGETQYFGPGTRLLVL.

The CDR3 reads CASSFSLRNSYNSPLHF. In DNA form, the CDR3 reads TGTGCCAGCAGTTTCTCGTTGAGGAACTCCTATAATTCACCCCTCCACTTT. The rearrangement joins TRBV27 to TRBJ1-6; D unclear. The V end lost 3 bases, the J end lost 0 bases, and 12 bases lay between the germline ends. The CDR3 totals 17 residues. Per germline, CDR1 MNHEY and CDR2 SMNVEV (reference sequence).

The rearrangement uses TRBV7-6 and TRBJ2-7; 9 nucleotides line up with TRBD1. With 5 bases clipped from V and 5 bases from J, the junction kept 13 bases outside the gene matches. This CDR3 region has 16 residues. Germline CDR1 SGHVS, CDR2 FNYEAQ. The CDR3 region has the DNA TGTGCCAGCAGCCGAGATTGGACAGGGGAGAGCAACGAGCAGTACTTC. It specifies CASSRDWTGESNEQYF.

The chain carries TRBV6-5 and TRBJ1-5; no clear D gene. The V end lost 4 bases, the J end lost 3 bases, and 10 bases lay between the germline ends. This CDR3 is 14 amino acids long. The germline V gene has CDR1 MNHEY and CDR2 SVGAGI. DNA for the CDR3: TGTGCCAGCAGTTTAACAGTGACCAATCAGCCCCAGCATTTT. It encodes CASSLTVTNQPQHF.

The chain's CDR3 is CASSFDRGVTDTQYF. The DNA for the CDR3 is TGTGCCAGCAGCTTCGACAGGGGGGTCACAGATACGCAGTATTTT. This rearrangement joins TRBV7-8 to TRBJ2-3; TRBD1 agrees at 9 bases. Trimming removed 3 bases from V and 2 bases from J; junction bases left unmatched: 3. Germline CDR1 reads SGHVS; CDR2 reads FQNEAQ. This CDR3 is built from 15 residues.

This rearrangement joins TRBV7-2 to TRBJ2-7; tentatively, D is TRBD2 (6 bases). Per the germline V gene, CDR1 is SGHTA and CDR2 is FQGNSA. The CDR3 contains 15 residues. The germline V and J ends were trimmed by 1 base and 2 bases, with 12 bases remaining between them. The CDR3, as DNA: TGTGCCAGCAGCTTAGATGCGGGGTATACCTACGAGCAGTACTTC. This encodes CASSLDAGYTYEQYF.

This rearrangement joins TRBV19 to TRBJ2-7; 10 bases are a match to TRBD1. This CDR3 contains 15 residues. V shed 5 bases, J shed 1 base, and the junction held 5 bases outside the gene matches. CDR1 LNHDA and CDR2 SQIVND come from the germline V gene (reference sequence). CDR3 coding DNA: TGTGCCAGTAGTCCCCGGACAGGGGGTTCCTACGAGCAGTACTTC. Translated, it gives CASSPRTGGSYEQYF.

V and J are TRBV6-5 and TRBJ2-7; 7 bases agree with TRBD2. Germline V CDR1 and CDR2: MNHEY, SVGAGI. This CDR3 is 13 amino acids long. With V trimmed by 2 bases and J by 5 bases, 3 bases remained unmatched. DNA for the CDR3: TGTGCCAGCAGTTACCCGGGGACTAACGAGCAGTACTTC. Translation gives CASSYPGTNEQYF.

Here the CDR3 DNA reads TGTGCCAGCAGCTGGGACTCAAAGAACACTGAAGCTTTCTTT. This sequence encodes CASSWDSKNTEAFF. The gene calls are TRBV5-6 and TRBJ1-1; D possibly corresponds to TRBD1 (5 bases). Germline V gives CDR1 SGHDT, CDR2 YYEEEE. There are 14 residues in the CDR3. The ends were cut back, 3 bases at V and 1 base at J, with 10 bases in the middle.

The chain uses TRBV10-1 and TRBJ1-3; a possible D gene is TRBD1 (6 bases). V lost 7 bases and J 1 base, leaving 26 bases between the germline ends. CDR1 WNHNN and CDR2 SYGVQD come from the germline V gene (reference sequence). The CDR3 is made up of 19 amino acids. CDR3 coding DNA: TGCGCCAGCATCCGACCCCCCCCAGGGGTGATACCTTCTGGAAACACCATATATTTT. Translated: CASIRPPPGVIPSGNTIYF.